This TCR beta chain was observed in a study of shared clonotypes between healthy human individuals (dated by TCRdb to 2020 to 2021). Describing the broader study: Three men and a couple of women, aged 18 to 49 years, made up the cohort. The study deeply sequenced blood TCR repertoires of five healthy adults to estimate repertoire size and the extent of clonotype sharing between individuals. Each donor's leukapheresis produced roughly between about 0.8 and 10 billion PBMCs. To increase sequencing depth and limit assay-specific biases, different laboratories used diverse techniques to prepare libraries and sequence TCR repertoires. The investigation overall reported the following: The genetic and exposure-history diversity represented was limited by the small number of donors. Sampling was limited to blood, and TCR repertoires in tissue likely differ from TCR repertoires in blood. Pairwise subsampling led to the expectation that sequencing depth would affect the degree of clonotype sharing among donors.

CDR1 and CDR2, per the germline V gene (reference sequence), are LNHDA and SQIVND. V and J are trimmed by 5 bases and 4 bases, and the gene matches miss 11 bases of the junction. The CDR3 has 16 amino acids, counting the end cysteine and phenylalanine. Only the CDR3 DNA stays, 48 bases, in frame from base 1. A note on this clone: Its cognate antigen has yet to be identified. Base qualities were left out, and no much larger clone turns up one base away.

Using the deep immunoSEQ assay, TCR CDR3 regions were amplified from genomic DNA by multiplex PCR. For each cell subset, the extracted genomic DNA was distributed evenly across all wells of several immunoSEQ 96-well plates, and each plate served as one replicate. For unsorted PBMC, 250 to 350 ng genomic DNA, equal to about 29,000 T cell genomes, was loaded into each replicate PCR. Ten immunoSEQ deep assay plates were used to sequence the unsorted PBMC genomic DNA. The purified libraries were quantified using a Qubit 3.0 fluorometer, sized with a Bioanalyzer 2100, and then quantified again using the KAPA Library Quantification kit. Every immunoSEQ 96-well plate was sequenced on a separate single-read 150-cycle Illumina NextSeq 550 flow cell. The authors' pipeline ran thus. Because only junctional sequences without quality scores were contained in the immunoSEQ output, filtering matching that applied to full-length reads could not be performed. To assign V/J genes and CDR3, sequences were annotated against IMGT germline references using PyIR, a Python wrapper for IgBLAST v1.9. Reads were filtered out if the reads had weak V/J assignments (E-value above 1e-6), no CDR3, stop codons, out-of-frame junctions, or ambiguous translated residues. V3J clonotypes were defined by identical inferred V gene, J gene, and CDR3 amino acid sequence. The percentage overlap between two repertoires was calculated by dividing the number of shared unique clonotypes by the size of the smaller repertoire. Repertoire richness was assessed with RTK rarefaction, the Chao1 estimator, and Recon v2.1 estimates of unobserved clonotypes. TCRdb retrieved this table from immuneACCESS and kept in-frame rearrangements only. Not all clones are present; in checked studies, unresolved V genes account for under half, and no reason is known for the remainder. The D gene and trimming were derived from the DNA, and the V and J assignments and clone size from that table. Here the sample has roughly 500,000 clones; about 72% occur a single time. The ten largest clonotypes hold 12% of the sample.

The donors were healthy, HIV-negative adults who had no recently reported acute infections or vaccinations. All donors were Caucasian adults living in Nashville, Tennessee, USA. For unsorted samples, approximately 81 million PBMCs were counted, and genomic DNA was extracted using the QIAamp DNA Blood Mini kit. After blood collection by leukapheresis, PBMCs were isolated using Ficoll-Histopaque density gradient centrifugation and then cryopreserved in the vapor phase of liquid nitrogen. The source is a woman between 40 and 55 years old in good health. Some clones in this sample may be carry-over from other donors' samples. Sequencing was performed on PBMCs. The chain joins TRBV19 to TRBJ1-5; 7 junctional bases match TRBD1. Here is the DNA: TGTGCCAGTAGTCGTCCAGGGGGATTTGAGAATCAGCCCCAGCATTTT. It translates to CASSRPGGFENQPQHF.